The 17 T cell receptor beta chains given below trace back to one sample, sequenced in a study of T cell clonotyping in hematopoietic cell transplantation. Some clones are missing from TCRdb's copy, which holds only in-frame ones; the method was immunoSEQ multiplex PCR. The repertoire holds roughly 4,700 clones, with about nine tenths as singletons. The sample taken for sequencing was peripheral blood mononuclear cells. These receptors originate from a middle-aged man in good health. Some clones in this sample may be carry-over from other donors' samples.

J is TRBJ2-5 and V is TRBV5-1, with 9 nucleotides matching TRBD1. This CDR3 is built from 14 residues. Germline V gene lookup returns CDR1 SGHRS and CDR2 YFSETQ. With V trimmed by 4 bases and J by 5 bases, 6 bases remained unmatched. CDR3 sequence: CASSTQGTGETQYF. The CDR3 region has the DNA TGCGCCAGCAGCACCCAAGGGACAGGGGAGACCCAGTACTTC.

This rearrangement joins TRBV5-6 to TRBJ2-7; TRBD2 is a possible D gene (7 bases). Per the germline V gene, CDR1 is SGHDT and CDR2 is YYEEEE. The CDR3 runs to 16 residues. The V end was cut by 3 bases, the J end by 6 bases, with 22 bases between. The CDR3 region has the DNA TGTGCCAGCAGCTCCATAAGGAGGGGGGGATGGCTCGAGCAGTACTTC. Protein: CASSSIRRGGWLEQYF.

In this sample, this clone turned up once. This chain connects TRBV6-6 to TRBJ2-7; TRBD2 matches at 13 bases. Per the germline V gene, CDR1 is MNHNY and CDR2 is SVGAGI (reference sequence). V gave up 4 bases and J gave up 7 bases; unmatched junction bases: 7. The CDR3 contains 15 residues. The CDR3 nucleotides read TGTGCCAGCAGTTCCGGACTAGCGGGGGTCTTAGAGCAGTACTTC. Amino acid sequence: CASSSGLAGVLEQYF.

The chain recombines TRBV7-9 with TRBJ2-7; weak D call: TRBD2 (5 bases). CDR3 length: 13 amino acids. The ends were cut back, 1 base at V and 6 bases at J, with 10 bases in the middle. Per the germline V gene, CDR1 is SEHNR and CDR2 is FQNEAQ (reference sequence). The CDR3 sequence is CASSLGTAGEQYF. DNA for the CDR3: TGTGCCAGCAGCTTAGGGACTGCTGGCGAGCAGTACTTC.

This sequence joins TRBV18 and TRBJ2-7; D is unresolved. CDR1 KGHSH and CDR2 LQKENI come from the germline V gene. There are 12 residues in the CDR3. V was clipped by 4 bases and J by 4 bases, with 8 bases between them. CDR3 residues: CASSLLGYEQYF. DNA for the CDR3: TGTGCCAGCTCACTCCTCGGGTACGAGCAGTACTTC. The full variable domain, completed using reference TRBV18 and TRBJ2-7, is NAGVMQNPRHLVRRRGQEARLRCSPMKGHSHVYWYRQLPEEGLKFMVYLQKENIIDESGMPKERFSAEFPKEGPSILRIQQVVRGDSAAYFCASSLLGYEQYFGPGTRLTVT.

The rearrangement uses TRBV7-2 and TRBJ2-5; 11 bases match TRBD1. J was trimmed by 4 bases and V by 5 bases; bases with no gene match: 6. From germline, CDR1 is SGHTA and CDR2 FQGNSA. The CDR3 totals 15 residues. The CDR3 sequence: CASSADRGRSETQYF. The CDR3 coding sequence is TGTGCCAGCAGCGCGGACAGGGGGCGCTCAGAGACCCAGTACTTC. Full variable domain (rest looked up from reference TRBV7-2 and TRBJ2-5): GAGVSQSPSNKVTEKGKDVELRCDPISGHTALYWYRQSLGQGLEFLIYFQGNSAPDKSGLPSDRFSAERTGGSVSTLTIQRTQQEDSAVYLCASSADRGRSETQYFGPGTRLLVL.

The J gene is TRBJ2-1, the V gene TRBV2; 10 bases map to TRBD2. CDR1 and CDR2 from the germline V gene are SNHLY and FYNNEI. The length of the CDR3 is 15 residues. J was trimmed by 7 bases and V by 8 bases; bases with no gene match: 11. CDR3 in DNA: TGTGCCAGCGGCTTAGCGGGAGGAAGAGCAAATGAGCAGTTCTTC. Translated: CASGLAGGRANEQFF. The entire variable domain, with the rest obtained from reference TRBV2 and TRBJ2-1, is as follows: EPEVTQTPSHQVTQMGQEVILRCVPISNHLYFYWYRQILGQKVEFLVSFYNNEISEKSEIFDDQFSVERPDGSNFTLKIRSTKLEDSAMYFCASGLAGGRANEQFFGPGTRLTVL.

The V and J genes are TRBV30 and TRBJ2-3; D is uncertain. V was pared by 0 bases and J by 3 bases, with 7 bases between. Germline CDR1 reads GTSNPN; CDR2 reads SVGIG (reference sequence). The CDR3 is 13 amino acids. CDR3 amino acids: CAWSVRSTDTQYF. The CDR3 DNA reads TGTGCCTGGAGTGTACGGAGTACAGATACGCAGTATTTT.

The V and J genes are TRBV5-5 and TRBJ2-5, with D possibly TRBD2 on 5 matching bases. The CDR3 spans 17 residues. V gave up 2 bases and J gave up 1 base, with 18 bases separating them. Germline values: CDR1 SGHKS, CDR2 YYEKEE (reference sequence). The CDR3 reads CASSFILAGVVQETQYF. The CDR3 coding sequence is TGTGCCAGCAGCTTTATCCTAGCTGGGGTGGTCCAAGAGACCCAGTACTTC.

This clone was counted between two and nine times. V and J are TRBV29-1 and TRBJ2-7; D perhaps matches TRBD2 (6 bases). Germline V gene data show CDR1 as SQVTM and CDR2 as ANQGSEA. Between the trimmed V and J ends, which lost 2 bases and 0 bases, there was a span of 11 bases. CDR3 size: 14 residues. In DNA form, the CDR3 reads TGCAGCGTTGAAAGGCTAGCGAACTCCTACGAGCAGTACTTC. Translation: CSVERLANSYEQYF.

The CDR3 DNA reads as TGTGCCAGCAGTCTAATGACCTACAATGAGCAGTTCTTC. It specifies CASSLMTYNEQFF. V gene TRBV28 combines with J gene TRBJ2-1; D remains ambiguous. V was trimmed by 5 bases and J by 2 bases, leaving 7 bases between them. The germline CDR1 and CDR2 sequences are MDHEN and SYDVKM. The CDR3 runs 13 residues.

The chain joins TRBV7-9 to TRBJ2-7; unclear D gene. V dropped 3 bases and J dropped 3 bases, with 3 bases sitting between them. The CDR3 loop spans 11 amino acids. The germline V gene encodes CDR1 SEHNR and CDR2 FQNEAQ (reference sequence). The CDR3 region is CASSLNYEQYF. The CDR3 coding sequence is TGTGCCAGCAGCTTGAACTACGAGCAGTACTTC.

In DNA, the CDR3 is TGTGCCAGCAAACCGGACACGAACACCGGGGAGCTGTTTTTT. Translation gives CASKPDTNTGELFF. V is TRBV6-4 and J is TRBJ2-2; D is possibly TRBD1 (5 bases). This CDR3 comprises 14 residues. Germline CDR1 MRHNA, CDR2 SNTAGT. With 7 bases removed from V and 0 bases from J, the gap between germline ends came to 9 bases.

The chain is built from TRBV14 and TRBJ2-5, with a tentative D call TRBD1 (5 bases). Germline V gives CDR1 SGHDN, CDR2 FVKESK. V lost 1 base, J lost 4 bases, and 13 bases lay in between. The CDR3 length is 15 residues. The CDR3 here is CASSQVGQGLETQYF. For the CDR3, the DNA is TGTGCCAGCAGCCAAGTAGGGCAGGGCTTAGAGACCCAGTACTTC.

The chain has TRBV5-1 and TRBJ2-3, with D maybe TRBD2 (6 bases). In germline, CDR1 is SGHRS, CDR2 YFSETQ. This CDR3 comprises 14 residues. Trimming took 0 bases from V and 3 from J, leaving 8 bases between them. CDR3 protein: CASSLGRGTDTQYF. CDR3 DNA: TGCGCCAGCAGCTTGGGGCGGGGTACAGATACGCAGTATTTT.

The chain uses TRBV18 and TRBJ2-7; the match to TRBD1 covers 7 bases. Germline-derived CDR1 and CDR2 are KGHSH and LQKENI. The CDR3 runs 14 residues. V shed 6 bases, J shed 3 bases, and the junction held 8 bases outside the gene matches. As DNA, the CDR3 is TGTGCCAGCTCCCCTGGACAGGTGAGCTACGAGCAGTACTTC. Its translation is CASSPGQVSYEQYF.

The chain combines TRBV2 with TRBJ2-7; TRBD1 matches 7 bases. Germline V CDR1 and CDR2: SNHLY, FYNNEI. CDR3 size: 14 residues. Unmatched junction bases numbered 5, after V lost 6 bases and J lost 0 bases. The DNA of the CDR3 is TGTGCCAGCAGCCAGGACAGGACCTCCTACGAGCAGTACTTC. Its translation: CASSQDRTSYEQYF.